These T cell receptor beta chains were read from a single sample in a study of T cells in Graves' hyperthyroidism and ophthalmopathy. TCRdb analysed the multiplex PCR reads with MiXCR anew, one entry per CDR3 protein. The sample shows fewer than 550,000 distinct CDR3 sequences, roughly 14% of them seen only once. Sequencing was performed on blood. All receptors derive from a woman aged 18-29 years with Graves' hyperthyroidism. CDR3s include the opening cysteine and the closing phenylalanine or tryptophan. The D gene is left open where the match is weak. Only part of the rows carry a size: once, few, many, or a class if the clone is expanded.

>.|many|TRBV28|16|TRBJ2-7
TGTGCCAGCAGTTTGGTGAGGGGGGAGGTCAGCTACGAGCAGTACTTC
CASSLVRGEVSYEQYF
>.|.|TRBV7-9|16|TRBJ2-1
TGTGCCAGCAGCTCCCCCAGGGCTCTTCAACACAATGAGCAGTTCTTC
CASSSPRALQHNEQFF
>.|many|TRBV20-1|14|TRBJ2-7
TGCAGTGCTAGAGATATGGGACAAATCTACGAGCAGTACTTC
CSARDMGQIYEQYF
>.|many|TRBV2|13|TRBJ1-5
TGTGCCAGCAGTTACCCCAGCAATCAGCCCCAGCATTTT
CASSYPSNQPQHF
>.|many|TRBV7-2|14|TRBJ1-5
TGTGCCAGCAGCCCTAAACATAGCAATCAGCCCCAGCATTTT
CASSPKHSNQPQHF
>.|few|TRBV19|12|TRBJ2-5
TGTGCCAGTAGCAATACGGCAAGGACCCAGTACTTC
CASSNTARTQYF
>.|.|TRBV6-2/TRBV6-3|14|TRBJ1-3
TGTGCCAGCAGTCAATATGGGACTGGAAACACCATATATTTT
CASSQYGTGNTIYF
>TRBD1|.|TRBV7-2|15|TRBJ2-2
TGTGCCAGCAGCTTTCGACAGGGGTCCACCGGGGAGCTGTTTTTT
CASSFRQGSTGELFF
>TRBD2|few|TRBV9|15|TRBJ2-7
TGTGCCAGCAGCGTAGGGACTAGCGGGGACTACGAGCAGTACTTC
CASSVGTSGDYEQYF
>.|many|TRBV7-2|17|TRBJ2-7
TGTGCCAGCAGCTTAGGGGACCGGGTGCAGGGTACCTACGAGCAGTACTTC
CASSLGDRVQGTYEQYF
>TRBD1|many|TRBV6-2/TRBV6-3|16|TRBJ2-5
TGTGCCAGCAGTCTGCCGGACAGGGTATTAAGGGAGACCCAGTACTTC
CASSLPDRVLRETQYF
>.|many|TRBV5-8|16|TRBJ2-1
TGTGCCAGCAGCCCCTTTCGAGGCGGGACCTACAATGAGCAGTTCTTC
CASSPFRGGTYNEQFF
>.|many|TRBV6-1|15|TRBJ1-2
TGTGCCAGCATCGCGGTCCTATTAGGGAACTATGGCTACACCTTC
CASIAVLLGNYGYTF
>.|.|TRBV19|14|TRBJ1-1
TGTGCCAGTGGTGCTGGGGTGCGAAACTCTGAAGCTTTCTTT
CASGAGVRNSEAFF
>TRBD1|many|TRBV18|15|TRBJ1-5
TGTGCCAGCTCACCACCCCAGGGGGGTCTTCAGCCCCAGCATTTT
CASSPPQGGLQPQHF
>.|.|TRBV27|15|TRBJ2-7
TGTGCCAGCGGGTCCTCAGGGGGGACCCTCTACGAGCAGTACTTC
CASGSSGGTLYEQYF
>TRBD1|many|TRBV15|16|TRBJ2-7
TGTGCCACCAGCAGAGATCCAGGGACAGGGCTCGACGAGCAGTACTTC
CATSRDPGTGLDEQYF
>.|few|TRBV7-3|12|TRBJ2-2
TGTGCCAGCAGCATCGTGCGCGGGGAGCTGTTTTTT
CASSIVRGELFF
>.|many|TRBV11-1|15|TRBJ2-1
TGTGCCAGCAGTCCTTTTCCGTTAGGGGGCAATGAGCAGTTCTTC
CASSPFPLGGNEQFF
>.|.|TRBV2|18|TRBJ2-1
TGTGCCAGCAGTGAAGCGGGGTTAGAGGGCTTCTCCTACAATGAGCAGTTCTTC
CASSEAGLEGFSYNEQFF
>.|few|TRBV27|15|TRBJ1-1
TGTGCCAGCAGATTTAAACAGGATATGAACACTGAAGCTTTCTTT
CASRFKQDMNTEAFF
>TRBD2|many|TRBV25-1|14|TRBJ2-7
TGTGCCAGCAGTGAAAGTCTAGCGGGAGTGGAGCAGTACTTC
CASSESLAGVEQYF
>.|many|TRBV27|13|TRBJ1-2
TGTGCCAGCAGTTACAGGCTTAACTATGGCTACACCTTC
CASSYRLNYGYTF
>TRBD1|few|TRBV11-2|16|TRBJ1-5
TGTGCCAGCAGCTTAGAGGGCGGGACAGGGAACCAGCCCCAGCATTTT
CASSLEGGTGNQPQHF
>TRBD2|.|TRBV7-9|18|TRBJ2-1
TGTGCCAGCAGCTTAGTCCTCTCGACTAGCGCGACACACAATGAGCAGTTCTTC
CASSLVLSTSATHNEQFF
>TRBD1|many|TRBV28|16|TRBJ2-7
TGTGCCAGCAGTACCTTCTCCGGGACAGGGATCTACGAGCAGTACTTC
CASSTFSGTGIYEQYF
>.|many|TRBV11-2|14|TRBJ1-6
TGTGCCAGCAGCTTCGGGACGGCTGATTCACCCCTCCACTTT
CASSFGTADSPLHF
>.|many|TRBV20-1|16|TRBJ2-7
TGCAGTGCTCTCGGACCCCCCACAGGGTACTCCTACGAGCAGTACTTC
CSALGPPTGYSYEQYF
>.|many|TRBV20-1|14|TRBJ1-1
TGCAGTGCTACCGACAGGATAAAGAACACTGAAGCTTTCTTT
CSATDRIKNTEAFF
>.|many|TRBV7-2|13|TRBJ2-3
TGTGCCAGCAGCCTACGCCCCAGGTCCACGCAGTATTTT
CASSLRPRSTQYF
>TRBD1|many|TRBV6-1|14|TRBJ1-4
TGTGCCAGCAGTGAGGGGACAGGGAGTGAAAAACTGTTTTTT
CASSEGTGSEKLFF